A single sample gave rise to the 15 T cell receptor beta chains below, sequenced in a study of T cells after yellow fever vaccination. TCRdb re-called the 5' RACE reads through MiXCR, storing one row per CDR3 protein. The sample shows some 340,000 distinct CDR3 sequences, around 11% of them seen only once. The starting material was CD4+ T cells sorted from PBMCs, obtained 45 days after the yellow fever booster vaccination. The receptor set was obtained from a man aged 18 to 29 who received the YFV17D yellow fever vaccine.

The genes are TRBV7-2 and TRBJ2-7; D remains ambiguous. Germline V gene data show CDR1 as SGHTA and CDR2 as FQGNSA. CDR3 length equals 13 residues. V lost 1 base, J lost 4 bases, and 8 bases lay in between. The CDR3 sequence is CASSLEAEYEQYF. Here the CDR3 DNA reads TGTGCCAGCAGCTTAGAGGCCGAGTACGAGCAGTACTTC.

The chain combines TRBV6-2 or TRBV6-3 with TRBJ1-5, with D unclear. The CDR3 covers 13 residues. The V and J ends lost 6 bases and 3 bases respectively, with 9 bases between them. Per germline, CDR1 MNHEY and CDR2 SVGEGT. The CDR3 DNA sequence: TGTGCCAGCAGCGATCTATTCAATCAGCCCCAGCATTTT. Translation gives CASSDLFNQPQHF.

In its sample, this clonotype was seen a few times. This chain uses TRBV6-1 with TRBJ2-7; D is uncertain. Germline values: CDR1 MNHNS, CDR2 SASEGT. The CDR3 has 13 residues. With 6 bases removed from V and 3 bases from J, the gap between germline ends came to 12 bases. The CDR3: CASRENSFYEQYF. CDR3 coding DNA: TGTGCCAGCAGGGAAAACAGTTTCTACGAGCAGTACTTC.

The CDR3 reads CASTKFRGANTDTQYF. The DNA of the CDR3 is TGTGCCAGCACCAAATTCAGGGGGGCTAACACAGATACGCAGTATTTT. The chain has TRBV7-2 and TRBJ2-3; TRBD1 might be the D (7 bases). Germline loops: CDR1 SGHTA, CDR2 FQGNSA. V lost 7 bases and J 2 bases, leaving 19 bases between the germline ends. The CDR3 length is 16 residues.

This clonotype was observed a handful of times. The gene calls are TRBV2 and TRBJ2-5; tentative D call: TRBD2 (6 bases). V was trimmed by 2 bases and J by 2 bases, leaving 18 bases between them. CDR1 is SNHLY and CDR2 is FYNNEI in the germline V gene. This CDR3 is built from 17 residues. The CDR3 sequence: CASSEPLGLGGQETQYF. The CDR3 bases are TGTGCCAGCAGTGAACCCCTCGGTCTCGGGGGACAAGAGACCCAGTACTTC. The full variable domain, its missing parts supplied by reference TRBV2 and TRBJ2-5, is EPEVTQTPSHQVTQMGQEVILRCVPISNHLYFYWYRQILGQKVEFLVSFYNNEISEKSEIFDDQFSVERPDGSNFTLKIRSTKLEDSAMYFCASSEPLGLGGQETQYFGPGTRLLVL.

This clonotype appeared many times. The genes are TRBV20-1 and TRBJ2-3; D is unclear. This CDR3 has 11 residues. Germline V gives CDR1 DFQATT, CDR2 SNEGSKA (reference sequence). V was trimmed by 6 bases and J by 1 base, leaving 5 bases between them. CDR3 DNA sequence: TGCAGTGCACGGGGCACAGATACGCAGTATTTT. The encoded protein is CSARGTDTQYF.

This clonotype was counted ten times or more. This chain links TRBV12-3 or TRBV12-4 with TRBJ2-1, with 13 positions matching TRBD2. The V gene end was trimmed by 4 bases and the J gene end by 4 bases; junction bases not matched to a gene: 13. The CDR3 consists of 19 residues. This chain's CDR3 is CASSSPPRLAGGSYNEQFF. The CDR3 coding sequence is TGTGCCAGCAGTTCCCCACCCAGACTAGCGGGGGGCTCATACAATGAGCAGTTCTTC.

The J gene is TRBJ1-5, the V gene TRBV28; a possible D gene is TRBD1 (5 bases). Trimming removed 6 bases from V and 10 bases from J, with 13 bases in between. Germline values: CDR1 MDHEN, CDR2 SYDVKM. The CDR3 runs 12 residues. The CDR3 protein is CASSPRRGPQHF. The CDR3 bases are TGTGCCAGCAGCCCTAGGAGGGGACCCCAGCATTTT.

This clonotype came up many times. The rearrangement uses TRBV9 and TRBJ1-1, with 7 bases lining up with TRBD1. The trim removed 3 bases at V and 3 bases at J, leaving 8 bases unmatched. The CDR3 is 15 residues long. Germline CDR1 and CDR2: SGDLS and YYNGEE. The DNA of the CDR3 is TGTGCCAGCAGCGCCACAGGGGAGAGGGACACTGAAGCTTTCTTT. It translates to CASSATGERDTEAFF.

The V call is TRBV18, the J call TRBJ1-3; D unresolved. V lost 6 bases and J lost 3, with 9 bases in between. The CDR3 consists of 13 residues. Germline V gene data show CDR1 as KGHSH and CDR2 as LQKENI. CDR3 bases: TGTGCCAGCTCGTTAACGGGTGGAAACACCATATATTTT. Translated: CASSLTGGNTIYF.

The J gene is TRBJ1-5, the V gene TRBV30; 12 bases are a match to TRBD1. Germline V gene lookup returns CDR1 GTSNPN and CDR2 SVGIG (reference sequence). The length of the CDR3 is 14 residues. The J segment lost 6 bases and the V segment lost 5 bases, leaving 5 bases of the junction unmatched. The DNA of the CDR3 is TGTGCCTGGGGCGGGACAGGGGGCGGTCAGCCCCAGCATTTT. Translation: CAWGGTGGGQPQHF.

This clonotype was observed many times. CDR3 in amino acids: CASSFLRTGMDTQYF. The CDR3 DNA reads as TGCGCCAGCAGCTTTCTACGGACAGGTATGGATACGCAGTATTTT. V usage is TRBV5-1 and J usage is TRBJ2-3, with 7 positions matching TRBD1. After removal of 2 bases from V and 6 bases from J, the junction contained 9 bases not matched to a gene. Looked up from germline, CDR1 is SGHRS and CDR2 is YFSETQ. The CDR3 runs 15 residues.

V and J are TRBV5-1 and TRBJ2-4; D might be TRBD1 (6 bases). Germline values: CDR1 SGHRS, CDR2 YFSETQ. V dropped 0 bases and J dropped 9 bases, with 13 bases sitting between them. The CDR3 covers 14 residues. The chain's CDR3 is CASSLASGELIQYF. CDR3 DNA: TGCGCCAGCAGCTTGGCGTCAGGGGAGCTCATTCAGTACTTC. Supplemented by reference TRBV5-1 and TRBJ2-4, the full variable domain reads KAGVTQTPRYLIKTRGQQVTLSCSPISGHRSVSWYQQTPGQGLQFLFEYFSETQRNKGNFPGRFSGRQFSNSRSEMNVSTLELGDSALYLCASSLASGELIQYFGAGTRLSVL.

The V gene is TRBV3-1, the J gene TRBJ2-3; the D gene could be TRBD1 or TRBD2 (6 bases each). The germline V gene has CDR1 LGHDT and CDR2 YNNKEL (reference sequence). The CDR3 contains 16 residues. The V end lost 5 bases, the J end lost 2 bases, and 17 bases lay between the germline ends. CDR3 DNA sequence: TGTGCCAGCAGCTTCCGAGGGGGGCCCAACACAGATACGCAGTATTTT. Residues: CASSFRGGPNTDTQYF.

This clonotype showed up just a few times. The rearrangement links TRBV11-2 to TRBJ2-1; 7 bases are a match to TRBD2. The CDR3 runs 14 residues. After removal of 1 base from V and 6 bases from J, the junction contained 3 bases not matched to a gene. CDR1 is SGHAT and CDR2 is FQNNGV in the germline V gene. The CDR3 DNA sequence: TGTGCCAGCAGCTTAGCGGGGAGGGGCAATGAGCAGTTCTTC. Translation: CASSLAGRGNEQFF.